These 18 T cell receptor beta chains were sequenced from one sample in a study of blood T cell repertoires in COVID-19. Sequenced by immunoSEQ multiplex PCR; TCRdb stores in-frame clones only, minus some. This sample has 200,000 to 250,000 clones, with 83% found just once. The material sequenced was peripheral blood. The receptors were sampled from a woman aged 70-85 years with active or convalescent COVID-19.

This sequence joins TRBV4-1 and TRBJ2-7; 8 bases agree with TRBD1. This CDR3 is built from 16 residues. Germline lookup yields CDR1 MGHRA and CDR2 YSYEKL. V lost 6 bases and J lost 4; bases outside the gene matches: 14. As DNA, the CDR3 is TGCGCCAGCAGTCCAGGGCCAAGGCAGGGGGCTTACGAGCAGTACTTC. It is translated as CASSPGPRQGAYEQYF.

The CDR3 coding sequence is TGTGCCAGCAGTCGCGGGAGCTCCTACGAGCAGTACTTC. Amino acid sequence: CASSRGSSYEQYF. The chain combines TRBV6-5 with TRBJ2-7; 7 nucleotides agree with TRBD2. The germline V gene encodes CDR1 MNHEY and CDR2 SVGAGI. Trimming at V came to 5 bases and at J to 0 bases, leaving 1 base not matched to a gene. The CDR3 is 13 residues long.

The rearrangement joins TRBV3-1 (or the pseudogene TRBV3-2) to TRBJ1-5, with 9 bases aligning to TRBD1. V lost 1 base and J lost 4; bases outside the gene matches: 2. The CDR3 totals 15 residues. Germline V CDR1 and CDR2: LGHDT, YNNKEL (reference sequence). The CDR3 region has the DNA TGTGCCAGCAGCCAAGGGACAGGGGTGAATCAGCCCCAGCATTTT. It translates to CASSQGTGVNQPQHF.

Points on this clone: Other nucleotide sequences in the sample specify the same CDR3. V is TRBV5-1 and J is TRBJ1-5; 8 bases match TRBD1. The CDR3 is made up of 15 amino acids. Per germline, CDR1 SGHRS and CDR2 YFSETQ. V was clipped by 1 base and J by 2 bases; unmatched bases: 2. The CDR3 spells CASSLQGAGNQPQHF. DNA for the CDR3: TGCGCCAGCAGCTTGCAGGGGGCTGGCAATCAGCCCCAGCATTTT. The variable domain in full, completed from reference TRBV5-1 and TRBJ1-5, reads KAGVTQTPRYLIKTRGQQVTLSCSPISGHRSVSWYQQTPGQGLQFLFEYFSETQRNKGNFPGRFSGRQFSNSRSEMNVSTLELGDSALYLCASSLQGAGNQPQHFGDGTRLSIL.

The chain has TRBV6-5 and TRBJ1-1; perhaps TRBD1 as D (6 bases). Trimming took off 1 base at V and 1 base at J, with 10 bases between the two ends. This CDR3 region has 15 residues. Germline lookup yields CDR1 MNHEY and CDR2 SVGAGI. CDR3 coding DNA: TGTGCCAGCAGTTACTACGGGACACAGAACACTGAAGCTTTCTTT. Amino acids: CASSYYGTQNTEAFF.

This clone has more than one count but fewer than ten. The CDR3 DNA sequence: TGTGCCAGCAGCTTACCAGGAGGGAATGAGCAGTTCTTC. Translated: CASSLPGGNEQFF. The chain has TRBV7-9 and TRBJ2-1; TRBD2 might be the D (6 bases). Germline values: CDR1 SEHNR, CDR2 FQNEAQ (reference sequence). V lost 2 bases to trimming and J lost 7 bases, with 9 bases between them. This CDR3 has 13 amino acids.

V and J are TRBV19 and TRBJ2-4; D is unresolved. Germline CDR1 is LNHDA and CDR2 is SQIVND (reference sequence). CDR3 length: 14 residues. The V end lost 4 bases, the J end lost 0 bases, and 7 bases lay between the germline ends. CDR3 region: CASSNSLAKNIQYF. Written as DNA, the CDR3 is TGTGCCAGTAGTAACAGCCTAGCCAAAAACATTCAGTACTTC. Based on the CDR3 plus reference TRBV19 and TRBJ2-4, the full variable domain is DGGITQSPKYLFRKEGQNVTLSCEQNLNHDAMYWYRQDPGQGLRLIYYSQIVNDFQKGDIAEGYSVSREKKESFPLTVTSAQKNPTAFYLCASSNSLAKNIQYFGAGTRLSVL.

The CDR3 sequence is CASSYGRGVTYNEQFF. Here the CDR3 DNA reads TGTGCCAGCAGTTACGGGCGGGGGGTTACCTACAATGAGCAGTTCTTC. This chain uses TRBV6-2 or TRBV6-3 with TRBJ2-1; 8 nucleotides match TRBD2. Germline V gene lookup returns CDR1 MNHEY and CDR2 SVGEGT. CDR3 length: 16 residues. The J segment lost 2 bases and the V segment lost 2 bases, leaving 5 bases of the junction unmatched.

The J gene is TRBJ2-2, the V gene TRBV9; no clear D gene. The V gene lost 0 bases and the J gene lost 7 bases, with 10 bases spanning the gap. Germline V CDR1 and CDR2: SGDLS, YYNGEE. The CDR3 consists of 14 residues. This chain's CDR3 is CASSVVTENGELFF. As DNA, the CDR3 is TGTGCCAGCAGCGTAGTAACGGAGAACGGGGAGCTGTTTTTT.

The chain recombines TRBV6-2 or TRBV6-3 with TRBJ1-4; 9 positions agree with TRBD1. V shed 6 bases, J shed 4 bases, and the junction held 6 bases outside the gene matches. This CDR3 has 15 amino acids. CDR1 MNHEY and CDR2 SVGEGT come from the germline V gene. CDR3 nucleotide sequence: TGTGCCAGCAGCCTTCGGACAGGGGATAATGAAAAACTGTTTTTT. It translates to CASSLRTGDNEKLFF.

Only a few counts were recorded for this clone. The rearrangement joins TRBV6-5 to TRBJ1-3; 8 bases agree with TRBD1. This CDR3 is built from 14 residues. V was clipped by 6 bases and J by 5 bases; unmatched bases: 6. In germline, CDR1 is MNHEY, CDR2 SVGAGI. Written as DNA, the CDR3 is TGTGCCAGCAGGGCGGACAGGGACAGAAACACCATATATTTT. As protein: CASRADRDRNTIYF.

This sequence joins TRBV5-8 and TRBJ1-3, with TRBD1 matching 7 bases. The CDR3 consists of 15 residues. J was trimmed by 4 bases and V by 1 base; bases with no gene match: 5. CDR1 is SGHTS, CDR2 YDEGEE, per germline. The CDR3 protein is CASSLRGGVGNTIYF. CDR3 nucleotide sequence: TGTGCCAGCAGCTTGAGAGGGGGCGTCGGAAACACCATATATTTT.

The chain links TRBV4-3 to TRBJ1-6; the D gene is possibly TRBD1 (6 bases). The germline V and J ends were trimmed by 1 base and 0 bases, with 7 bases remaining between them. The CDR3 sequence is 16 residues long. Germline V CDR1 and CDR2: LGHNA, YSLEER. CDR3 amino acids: CASSQGGHSYNSPLHF. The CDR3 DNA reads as TGCGCCAGCAGCCAAGGGGGACACTCCTATAATTCACCCCTCCACTTT.

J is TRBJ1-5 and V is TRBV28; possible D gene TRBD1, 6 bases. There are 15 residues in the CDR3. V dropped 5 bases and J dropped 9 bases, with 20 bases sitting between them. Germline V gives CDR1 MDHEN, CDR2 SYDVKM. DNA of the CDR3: TGTGCCAGCAGTGGATACAGGGTAGAGGATTGGCCCCAGCATTTT. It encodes CASSGYRVEDWPQHF.

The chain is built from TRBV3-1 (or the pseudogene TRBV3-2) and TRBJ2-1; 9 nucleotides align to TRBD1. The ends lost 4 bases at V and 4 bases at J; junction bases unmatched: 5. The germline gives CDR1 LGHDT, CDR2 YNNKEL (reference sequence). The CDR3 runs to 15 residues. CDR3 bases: TGTGCCAGCAGCCCGACAGGGGGAGGGTACAATGAGCAGTTCTTC. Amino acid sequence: CASSPTGGGYNEQFF.

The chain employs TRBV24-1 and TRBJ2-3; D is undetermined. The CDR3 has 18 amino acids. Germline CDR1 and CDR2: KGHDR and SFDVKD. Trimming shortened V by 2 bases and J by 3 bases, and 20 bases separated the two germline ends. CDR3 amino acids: CATSDSLLEEFGTDTQYF. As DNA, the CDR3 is TGTGCCACCAGTGATTCCCTCCTCGAGGAGTTCGGGACAGATACGCAGTATTTT.

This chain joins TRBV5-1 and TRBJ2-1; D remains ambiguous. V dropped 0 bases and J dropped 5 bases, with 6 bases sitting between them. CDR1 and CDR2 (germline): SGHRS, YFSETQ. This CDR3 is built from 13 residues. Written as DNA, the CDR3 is TGCGCCAGCAGCTTGGGACTCCACAATGAGCAGTTCTTC. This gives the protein CASSLGLHNEQFF.

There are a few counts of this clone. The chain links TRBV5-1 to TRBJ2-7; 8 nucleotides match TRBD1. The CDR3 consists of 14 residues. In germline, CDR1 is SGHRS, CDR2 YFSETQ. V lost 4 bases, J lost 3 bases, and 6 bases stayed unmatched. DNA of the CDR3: TGCGCCAGCAGCCTGACAGGGGATAACTACGAGCAGTACTTC. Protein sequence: CASSLTGDNYEQYF. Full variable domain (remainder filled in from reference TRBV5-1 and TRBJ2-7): KAGVTQTPRYLIKTRGQQVTLSCSPISGHRSVSWYQQTPGQGLQFLFEYFSETQRNKGNFPGRFSGRQFSNSRSEMNVSTLELGDSALYLCASSLTGDNYEQYFGPGTRLTVT.